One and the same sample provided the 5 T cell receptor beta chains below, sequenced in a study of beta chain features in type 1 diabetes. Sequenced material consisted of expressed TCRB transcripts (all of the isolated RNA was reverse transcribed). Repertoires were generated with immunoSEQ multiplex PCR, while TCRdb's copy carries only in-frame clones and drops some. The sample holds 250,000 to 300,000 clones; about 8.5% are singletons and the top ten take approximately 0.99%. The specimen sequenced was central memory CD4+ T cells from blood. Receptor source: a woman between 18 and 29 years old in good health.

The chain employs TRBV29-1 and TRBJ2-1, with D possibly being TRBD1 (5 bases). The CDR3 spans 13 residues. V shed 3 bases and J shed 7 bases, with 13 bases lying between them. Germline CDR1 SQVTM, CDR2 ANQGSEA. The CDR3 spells CSVETVGLNEQFF. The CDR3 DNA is TGCAGCGTTGAGACAGTAGGTTTGAATGAGCAGTTCTTC.

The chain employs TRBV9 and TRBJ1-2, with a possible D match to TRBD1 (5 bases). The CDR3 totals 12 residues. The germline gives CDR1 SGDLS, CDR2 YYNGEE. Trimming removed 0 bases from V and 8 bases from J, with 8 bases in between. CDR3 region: CASSVAGTGYTF. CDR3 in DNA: TGTGCCAGCAGCGTAGCGGGGACCGGCTACACCTTC.

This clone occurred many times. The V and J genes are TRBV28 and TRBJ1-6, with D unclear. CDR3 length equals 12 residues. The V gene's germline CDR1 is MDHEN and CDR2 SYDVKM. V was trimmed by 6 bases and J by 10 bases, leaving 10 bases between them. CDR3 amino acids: CASRDSGSPLHF. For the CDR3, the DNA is TGTGCCAGCAGAGACTCGGGGTCACCCCTCCACTTT. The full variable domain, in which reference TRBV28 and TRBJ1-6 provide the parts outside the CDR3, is DVKVTQSSRYLVKRTGEKVFLECVQDMDHENMFWYRQDPGLGLRLIYFSYDVKMKEKGDIPEGYSVSREKKERFSLILESASTNQTSMYLCASRDSGSPLHFGNGTRLTVT.

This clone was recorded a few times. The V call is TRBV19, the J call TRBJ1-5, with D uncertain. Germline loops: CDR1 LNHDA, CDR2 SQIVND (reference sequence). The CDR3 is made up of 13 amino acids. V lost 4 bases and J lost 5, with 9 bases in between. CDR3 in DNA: TGTGCCAGTAGTAGGCAGGTCGATCAGCCCCAGCATTTT. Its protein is CASSRQVDQPQHF.

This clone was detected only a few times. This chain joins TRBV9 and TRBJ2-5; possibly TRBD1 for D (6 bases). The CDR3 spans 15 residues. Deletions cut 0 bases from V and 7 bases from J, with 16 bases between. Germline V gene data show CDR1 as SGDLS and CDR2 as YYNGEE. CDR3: CASSVGSGDRTTQYF. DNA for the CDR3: TGTGCCAGCAGCGTAGGTTCAGGGGATCGTACGACCCAGTACTTC.